One and the same sample provided the 21 T cell receptor beta chains below, sequenced in a study of T cells in tuberculosis. The table came from immunoSEQ multiplex PCR; TCRdb's copy has only in-frame clones and leaves some out. The sample lists tens of thousands of clones; approximately 95% were seen once. The sequencing input was PBMCs. The receptor set was obtained from a donor aged 5 to 30 with latent tuberculosis or without tuberculosis infection.

This chain uses TRBV4-3 with TRBJ1-2; D unresolved. The ends were cut back, 2 bases at V and 0 bases at J, with 10 bases in the middle. CDR3 length: 15 residues. The germline gives CDR1 LGHNA, CDR2 YSLEER. The CDR3 sequence: CASSQLLPANYGYTF. CDR3 sequence (DNA): TGCGCCAGCAGCCAATTATTACCGGCTAACTATGGCTACACCTTC.

The genes are TRBV11-2 and TRBJ2-7, with a tentative D call TRBD1 (6 bases). V was trimmed by 4 bases and J by 6 bases, leaving 16 bases between them. Germline loops: CDR1 SGHAT, CDR2 FQNNGV. This CDR3 has 14 amino acids. The DNA for the CDR3 is TGTGCCAGCAGCTCCCAGGGGAGCCCTGTCGAGCAGTACTTC. Its protein is CASSSQGSPVEQYF.

This clone was counted once. V gene TRBV7-9 combines with J gene TRBJ2-4; TRBD1 agrees at 8 bases. The CDR3 length is 15 residues. Germline values: CDR1 SEHNR, CDR2 FQNEAQ (reference sequence). The V segment lost 5 bases and the J segment 3 bases; nucleotides outside the gene matches: 6. The CDR3 protein is CASSPGGNDKNIQYF. The CDR3 region has the DNA TGTGCCAGCAGCCCAGGGGGCAATGACAAAAACATTCAGTACTTC.

This chain uses TRBV29-1 with TRBJ1-5, with D possibly matching TRBD1 (5 bases). Trimming removed 4 bases from V and 4 bases from J, with 11 bases in between. Per germline, CDR1 SQVTM and CDR2 ANQGSEA. This CDR3 has 13 residues. CDR3 amino acids: CSVAQGTNQPQHF. The CDR3 DNA sequence: TGCAGCGTTGCCCAGGGCACGAATCAGCCCCAGCATTTT.

J is TRBJ2-1 and V is TRBV15; 10 bases map to TRBD1. Unmatched junction bases numbered 13, after V lost 5 bases and J lost 12 bases. The CDR3 has 15 amino acids. Germline assignment: CDR1 LNHNV and CDR2 YYDKDF (reference sequence). CDR3 DNA: TGTGCCACCAGCCCCGGGACAGGGGAATTTGTCGGGCAGTTCTTC. Translated: CATSPGTGEFVGQFF.

The rearrangement links TRBV28 to TRBJ2-6; tentatively, D is TRBD2 (5 bases). The CDR3 spans 18 residues. Germline CDR1 MDHEN, CDR2 SYDVKM. The germline V and J ends were trimmed by 7 bases and 1 base, with 20 bases remaining between them. The CDR3 sequence: CASTRIPNPGSGANVLTF. CDR3 DNA: TGTGCCAGCACCCGAATCCCCAATCCGGGATCTGGGGCCAACGTCCTGACTTTC.

The J gene is TRBJ2-7, the V gene TRBV7-2; tentative D call: TRBD1 (6 bases). Trimming stripped 5 bases from V and 6 bases from J, with 20 bases between. The CDR3 length is 15 residues. Germline V gene sequence: CDR1 SGHTA, CDR2 FQGNSA. CDR3 bases: TGTGCCAGCAGCCCACAAACAGGGTTAACTGGCGAGCAGTACTTC. Protein: CASSPQTGLTGEQYF.

Here the CDR3 reads CASSPSGAVGELFF. The DNA for the CDR3 is TGTGCCAGTAGTCCCTCTGGGGCGGTCGGGGAGCTGTTTTTT. The V call is TRBV19, the J call TRBJ2-2, with D perhaps TRBD1 (5 bases). Germline V gene data show CDR1 as LNHDA and CDR2 as SQIVND (reference sequence). There are 14 residues in the CDR3. V lost 5 bases, J lost 7 bases, and 14 bases lay in between.

The J gene is TRBJ1-1, the V gene TRBV28; a possible D gene is TRBD1 (6 bases). Germline V gene lookup returns CDR1 MDHEN and CDR2 SYDVKM. CDR3 length equals 14 residues. Trimming took off 3 bases at V and 1 base at J, with 9 bases between the two ends. The CDR3 reads CASSFPRGNTEAFF. The CDR3 DNA follows: TGTGCCAGCAGTTTTCCCAGGGGGAACACTGAAGCTTTCTTT.

The V call is TRBV28, the J call TRBJ2-2; 8 bases are shared with TRBD1. J was trimmed by 3 bases and V by 10 bases; bases with no gene match: 4. Germline V gene sequence: CDR1 MDHEN, CDR2 SYDVKM. The CDR3 covers 13 residues. CDR3 loop: CATTGGYTGELFF. Here the CDR3 DNA reads TGTGCCACCACAGGGGGGTACACCGGGGAGCTGTTTTTT.

The V gene is TRBV4-3, the J gene TRBJ2-3; 7 nucleotides agree with TRBD2. Germline trimming cut 1 base from V and 5 bases from J; bases unmatched to any gene: 12. Germline V lookup: CDR1 LGHNA, CDR2 YSLEER. The CDR3 has 17 residues. The CDR3 spells CASSQGLGGAGGDTQYF. The CDR3 DNA reads as TGCGCCAGCAGCCAAGGACTGGGAGGGGCCGGCGGAGATACGCAGTATTTT.

The V call is TRBV18, the J call TRBJ2-7; 8 bases match TRBD1. The CDR3 consists of 15 residues. V shed 5 bases and J 0 bases; nucleotides not matched to a gene: 6. Germline V lookup: CDR1 KGHSH, CDR2 LQKENI. CDR3 loop: CASSDKQGVSYEQYF. In DNA form, the CDR3 reads TGTGCCAGCTCAGATAAACAGGGGGTCTCCTACGAGCAGTACTTC.

The chain carries TRBV30 and TRBJ2-7, with TRBD2 identical over 7 bases. The V gene's germline CDR1 is GTSNPN and CDR2 SVGIG (reference sequence). V was pared by 4 bases and J by 3 bases, with 3 bases of the junction left unmatched. The CDR3 is 12 residues long. The CDR3 here is CAWTGGNYEQYF. As DNA, the CDR3 is TGTGCCTGGACGGGGGGTAACTACGAGCAGTACTTC.

This chain joins TRBV6-4 and TRBJ2-1, with D possibly TRBD1 on 6 matching bases. V was cut by 6 bases and J by 12 bases, with 21 bases left in between. The germline V gene encodes CDR1 MRHNA and CDR2 SNTAGT. The CDR3 is made up of 14 amino acids. CDR3: CASSQTGTQGLQFF. CDR3 bases: TGTGCCAGCAGCCAAACCGGGACACAGGGTTTGCAGTTCTTC.

The chain employs TRBV2 and TRBJ1-5; D is unresolved. V shed 7 bases and J shed 6 bases, with 25 bases lying between them. Germline CDR1 and CDR2: SNHLY and FYNNEI. The CDR3 loop spans 17 amino acids. The CDR3 nucleotides read TGTGCCAGCAAGGCTGATGAGGATCCTAAAACGGCTCAGCCCCAGCATTTT. The encoded protein is CASKADEDPKTAQPQHF.

The chain employs TRBV18 and TRBJ1-1; D perhaps matches TRBD1 (5 bases). Germline V gene lookup returns CDR1 KGHSH and CDR2 LQKENI. The CDR3 totals 12 residues. Trimming left V 5 bases short and J 4 bases short, with 8 bases between. The CDR3 loop is CASSWGVTEAFF. For the CDR3, the DNA is TGTGCCAGCTCATGGGGGGTCACTGAAGCTTTCTTT.

The chain couples TRBV18 to TRBJ2-3; TRBD2 aligns across 9 bases. The V gene's germline CDR1 is KGHSH and CDR2 LQKENI. The CDR3 consists of 19 residues. The V and J ends lost 4 bases and 1 base, in that order; junction bases with no gene match: 15. The CDR3 bases are TGTGCCAGCTCACTTATTAGCGGGGGAAGGATGCCTGGCACAGATACGCAGTATTTT. It yields the protein CASSLISGGRMPGTDTQYF.

DNA for the CDR3: TGTGCCGCAAGCTACGGGGGGTCCTCCTACGAGCAGTACTTC. Protein product: CAASYGGSSYEQYF. The chain recombines TRBV15 with TRBJ2-7, with 7 bases aligning to TRBD2. The junction had 10 bases not matched to a gene; V was cut back by 11 bases and J by 0 bases. The germline V gene has CDR1 LNHNV and CDR2 YYDKDF (reference sequence). This CDR3 comprises 14 residues.

The chain links TRBV14 to TRBJ2-7; no reliable D call. This CDR3 is built from 16 residues. Germline CDR1 and CDR2: SGHDN and FVKESK. V lost 0 bases, J lost 4 bases, and 16 bases lay in between. CDR3 region: CASSQDMPGISYEQYF. The CDR3 nucleotides read TGTGCCAGCAGCCAAGATATGCCAGGTATTTCGTACGAGCAGTACTTC.

CDR3 loop: CASTIPGTPNSPLHF. The CDR3 region has the DNA TGTGCCAGCACTATTCCCGGGACACCCAATTCACCCCTCCACTTT. The V gene is TRBV28, the J gene TRBJ1-6; D might be TRBD1 (6 bases). Germline loops: CDR1 MDHEN, CDR2 SYDVKM. Trimming cost V 7 bases and J 7 bases, with 17 bases left between them. This CDR3 is built from 15 residues.

J is TRBJ1-2 and V is TRBV6-5; 8 positions agree with TRBD1. The CDR3 covers 12 residues. The V and J ends lost 4 bases and 6 bases, in that order; junction bases with no gene match: 1. Per the germline V gene, CDR1 is MNHEY and CDR2 is SVGAGI. CDR3: CASSSTGDGYTF. The DNA for the CDR3 is TGTGCCAGCAGTTCGACAGGGGATGGCTACACCTTC.